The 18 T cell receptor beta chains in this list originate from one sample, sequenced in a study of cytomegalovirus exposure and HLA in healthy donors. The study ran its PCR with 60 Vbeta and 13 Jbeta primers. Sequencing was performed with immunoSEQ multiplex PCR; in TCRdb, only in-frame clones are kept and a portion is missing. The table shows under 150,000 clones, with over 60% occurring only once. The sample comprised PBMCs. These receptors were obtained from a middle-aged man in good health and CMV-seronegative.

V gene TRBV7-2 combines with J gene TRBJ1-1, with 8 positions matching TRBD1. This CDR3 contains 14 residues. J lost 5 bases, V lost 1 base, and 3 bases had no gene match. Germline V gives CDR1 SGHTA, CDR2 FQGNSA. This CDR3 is CASSLVQGATEAFF. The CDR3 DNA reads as TGTGCCAGCAGCTTAGTCCAGGGGGCAACTGAAGCTTTCTTT.

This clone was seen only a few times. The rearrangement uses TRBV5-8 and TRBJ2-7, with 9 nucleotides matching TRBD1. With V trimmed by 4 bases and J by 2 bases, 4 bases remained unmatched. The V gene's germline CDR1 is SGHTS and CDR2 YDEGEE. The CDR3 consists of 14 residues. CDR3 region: CASSTGTGTYEQYF. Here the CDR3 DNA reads TGTGCCAGCAGCACCGGGACAGGGACCTACGAGCAGTACTTC.

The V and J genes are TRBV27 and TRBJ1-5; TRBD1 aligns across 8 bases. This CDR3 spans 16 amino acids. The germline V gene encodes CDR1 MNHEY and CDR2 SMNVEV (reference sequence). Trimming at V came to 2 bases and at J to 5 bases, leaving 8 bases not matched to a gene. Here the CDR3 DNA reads TGTGCCAGCAGTTTAGGGCCAGGGGGCAGATATCAGCCCCAGCATTTT. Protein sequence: CASSLGPGGRYQPQHF.

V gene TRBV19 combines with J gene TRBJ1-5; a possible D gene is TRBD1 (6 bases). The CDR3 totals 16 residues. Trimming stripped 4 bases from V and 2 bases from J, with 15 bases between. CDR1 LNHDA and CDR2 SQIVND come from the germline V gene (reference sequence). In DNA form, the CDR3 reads TGTGCCAGTAGTACCCAGGGAGCAGGGGGCAATCAGCCCCAGCATTTT. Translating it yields CASSTQGAGGNQPQHF. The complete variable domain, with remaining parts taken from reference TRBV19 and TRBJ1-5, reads DGGITQSPKYLFRKEGQNVTLSCEQNLNHDAMYWYRQDPGQGLRLIYYSQIVNDFQKGDIAEGYSVSREKKESFPLTVTSAQKNPTAFYLCASSTQGAGGNQPQHFGDGTRLSIL.

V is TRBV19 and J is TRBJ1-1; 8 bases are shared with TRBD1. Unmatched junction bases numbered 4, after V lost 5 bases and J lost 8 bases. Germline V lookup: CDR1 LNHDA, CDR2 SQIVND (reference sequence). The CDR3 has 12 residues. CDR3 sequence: CASSPWTGEAFF. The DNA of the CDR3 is TGTGCCAGTAGTCCATGGACAGGGGAAGCTTTCTTT.

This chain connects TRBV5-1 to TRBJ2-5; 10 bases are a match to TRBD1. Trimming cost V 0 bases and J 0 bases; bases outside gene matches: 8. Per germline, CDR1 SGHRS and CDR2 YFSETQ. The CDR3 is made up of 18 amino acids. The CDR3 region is CASSLGPSGQGNQETQYF. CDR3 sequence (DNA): TGCGCCAGCAGCTTGGGCCCCTCGGGACAGGGGAACCAAGAGACCCAGTACTTC.

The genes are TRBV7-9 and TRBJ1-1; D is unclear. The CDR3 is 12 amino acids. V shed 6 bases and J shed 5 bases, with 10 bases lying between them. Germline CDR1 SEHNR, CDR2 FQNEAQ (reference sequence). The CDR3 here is CASSYDNTEAFF. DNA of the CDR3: TGTGCCAGCAGTTATGACAATACTGAAGCTTTCTTT.

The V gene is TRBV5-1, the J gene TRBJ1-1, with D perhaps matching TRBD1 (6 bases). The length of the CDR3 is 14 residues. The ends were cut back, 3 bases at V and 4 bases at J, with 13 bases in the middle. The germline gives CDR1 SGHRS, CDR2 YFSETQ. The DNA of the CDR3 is TGCGCCAGCAGCTCAGGGGTAGGAAGCACTGAAGCTTTCTTT. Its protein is CASSSGVGSTEAFF. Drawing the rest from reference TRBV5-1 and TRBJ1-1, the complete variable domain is KAGVTQTPRYLIKTRGQQVTLSCSPISGHRSVSWYQQTPGQGLQFLFEYFSETQRNKGNFPGRFSGRQFSNSRSEMNVSTLELGDSALYLCASSSGVGSTEAFFGQGTRLTVV.

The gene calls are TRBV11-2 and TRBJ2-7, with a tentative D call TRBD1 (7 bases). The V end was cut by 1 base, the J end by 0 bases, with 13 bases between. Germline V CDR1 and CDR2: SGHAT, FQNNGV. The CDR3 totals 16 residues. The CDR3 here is CASSLGGGTVSYEQYF. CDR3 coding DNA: TGTGCCAGCAGCTTAGGTGGCGGGACAGTCTCCTACGAGCAGTACTTC.

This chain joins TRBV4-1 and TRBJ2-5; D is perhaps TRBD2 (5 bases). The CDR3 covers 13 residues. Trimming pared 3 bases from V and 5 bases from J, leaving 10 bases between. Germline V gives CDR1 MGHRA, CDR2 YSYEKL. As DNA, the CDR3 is TGCGCCAGCAGCCAGATAACTAGGGAGACCCAGTACTTC. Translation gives CASSQITRETQYF.

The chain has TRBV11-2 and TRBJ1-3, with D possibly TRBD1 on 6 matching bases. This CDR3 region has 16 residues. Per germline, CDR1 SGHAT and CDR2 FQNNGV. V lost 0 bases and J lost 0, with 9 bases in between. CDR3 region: CASSLDRGHSGNTIYF. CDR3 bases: TGTGCCAGCAGCTTAGACAGGGGACACTCTGGAAACACCATATATTTT. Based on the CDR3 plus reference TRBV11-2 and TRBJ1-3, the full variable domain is EAGVAQSPRYKIIEKRQSVAFWCNPISGHATLYWYQQILGQGPKLLIQFQNNGVVDDSQLPKDRFSAERLKGVDSTLKIQPAKLEDSAVYLCASSLDRGHSGNTIYFGEGSWLTVV.

For the CDR3, the DNA is TGTGCCACCAGCAGAGAGGGCCGGGGGTGGGAAACAGGTATTGAAGCTTTCTTT. Protein: CATSREGRGWETGIEAFF. The V gene is TRBV15, the J gene TRBJ1-1; maybe TRBD1 (5 bases). With 0 bases removed from V and 7 bases from J, the gap between germline ends came to 24 bases. This CDR3 is built from 18 residues. Per germline, CDR1 LNHNV and CDR2 YYDKDF (reference sequence).

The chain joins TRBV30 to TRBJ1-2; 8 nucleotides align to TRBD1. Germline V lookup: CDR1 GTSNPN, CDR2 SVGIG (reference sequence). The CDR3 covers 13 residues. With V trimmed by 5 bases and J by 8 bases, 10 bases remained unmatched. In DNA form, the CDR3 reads TGTGCCTGGGAGAACCTCAGGGGGCACGGCTACACCTTC. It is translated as CAWENLRGHGYTF.

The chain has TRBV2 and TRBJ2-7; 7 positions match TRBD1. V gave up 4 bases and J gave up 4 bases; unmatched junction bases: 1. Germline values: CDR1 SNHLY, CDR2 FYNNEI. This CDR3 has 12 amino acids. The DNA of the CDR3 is TGTGCCAGCAGTGCGACAGGGTACGAGCAGTACTTC. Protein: CASSATGYEQYF.

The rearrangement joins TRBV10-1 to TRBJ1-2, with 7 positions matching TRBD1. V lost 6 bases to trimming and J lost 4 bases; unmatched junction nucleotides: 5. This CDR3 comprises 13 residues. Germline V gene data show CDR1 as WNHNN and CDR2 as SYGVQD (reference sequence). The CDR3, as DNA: TGCGCCAGCAGCGACGACAGGGTCTATGGCTACACCTTC. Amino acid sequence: CASSDDRVYGYTF.

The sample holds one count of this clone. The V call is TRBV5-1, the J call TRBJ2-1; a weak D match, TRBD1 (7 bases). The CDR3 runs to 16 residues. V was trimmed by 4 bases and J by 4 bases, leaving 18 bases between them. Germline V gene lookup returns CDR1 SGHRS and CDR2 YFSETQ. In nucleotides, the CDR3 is TGCGCCAGCAGCACCGGCGGGACAGATAATTACAATGAGCAGTTCTTC. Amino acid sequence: CASSTGGTDNYNEQFF.

The CDR3 loop reads CASTRGITYNEQFF. DNA for the CDR3: TGTGCCAGCACCCGGGGAATAACCTACAATGAGCAGTTCTTC. The rearrangement links TRBV9 to TRBJ2-1, with D maybe TRBD2 (5 bases). Germline lookup yields CDR1 SGDLS and CDR2 YYNGEE. Between the trimmed V and J ends, which lost 6 bases and 2 bases, there was a span of 12 bases. The CDR3 length is 14 residues.

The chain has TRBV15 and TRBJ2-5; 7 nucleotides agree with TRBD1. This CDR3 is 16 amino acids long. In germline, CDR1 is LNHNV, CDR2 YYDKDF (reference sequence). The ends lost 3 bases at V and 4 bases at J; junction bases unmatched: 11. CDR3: CATSRGSTGTAETQYF. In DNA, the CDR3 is TGTGCCACCAGCAGGGGGAGTACAGGGACAGCAGAGACCCAGTACTTC.